This TCR beta chain originates from a study of identical twins. General observations from the study: Weaker excess twin sharing was observed in beta out-of-frame sequences.

The CDR3 covers 13 residues. Germline values: CDR1 SGHAT, CDR2 FQNNGV. Note on this clonotype: Its antigen is undetermined. Sequence at one end of the junction differs from germline and may be a read error.

TCRdb redid the calling of the 5' RACE reads with MiXCR, one entry per CDR3 protein. The sample shows nearly 900,000 distinct CDR3 sequences, more than 9% of them seen only once. These sequences were also reported in another study, on yellow fever vaccine responses in identical twins.

The sample consisted of PBMCs. V and J are TRBV11-2 and TRBJ2-1; tentative D call: TRBD2 (6 bases). The source of this sequence is a woman aged 18-29 years in good health. The CDR3 coding sequence is TGTGCCAGCAGCTTAGATCGTCGGACTAAAACCCACTTC. It specifies CASSLDRRTKTHF. Together with reference TRBV11-2 and TRBJ2-1, the CDR3 gives the full variable domain: EAGVAQSPRYKIIEKRQSVAFWCNPISGHATLYWYQQILGQGPKLLIQFQNNGVVDDSQLPKDRFSAERLKGVDSTLKIQPAKLEDSAVYLCASSLDRRTKTHFGPGTRLTVL.